The rows below give T cell receptor beta chains drawn from one sample of a study of blood T cell repertoires in COVID-19. Using immunoSEQ multiplex PCR, the repertoire was profiled, and TCRdb retains in-frame clones only, with some absent. The profile shows more than 150,000 clones, approximately 94% of them singletons. Sequenced material: peripheral blood. The receptors come from a young man with COVID-19, enrolled during active disease. CDR3s include the opening cysteine and the closing phenylalanine or tryptophan. Fields, in order: CDR3 length, V gene, D gene, clone size, J gene, CDR3 DNA, CDR3 protein. A D gene is named only where the DNA matches it firmly. Rows may omit the clone size; those that give it use once, few, many or a size class.

cdr3_length: 15; v_call: TRBV10-2; d_call: -; clone_size: -; j_call: TRBJ2-3; cdr3_nt: TGCGCCAGCAGTGAAGGGGGTGGACGCACAGATACGCAGTATTTT; cdr3_aa: CASSEGGGRTDTQYF
cdr3_length: 14; v_call: TRBV4-1; d_call: TRBD1; clone_size: -; j_call: TRBJ1-2; cdr3_nt: TGCGCCAGCAGCTTGGGGACAGGGGGCCATGGCTACACCTTC; cdr3_aa: CASSLGTGGHGYTF
cdr3_length: 15; v_call: TRBV5-1; d_call: TRBD1; clone_size: once; j_call: TRBJ1-1; cdr3_nt: TGCGCCAGCAGCTTGGACCGGGACAGGGTCGCTGAAGCTTTCTTT; cdr3_aa: CASSLDRDRVAEAFF
cdr3_length: 19; v_call: TRBV7-2; d_call: -; clone_size: -; j_call: TRBJ2-1; cdr3_nt: TGTGCCAGCAGCTTATATCAGTATACAGGGCCGGCGAGGGGCAATGAGCAGTTCTTC; cdr3_aa: CASSLYQYTGPARGNEQFF
cdr3_length: 14; v_call: TRBV4-1; d_call: TRBD2; clone_size: -; j_call: TRBJ2-5; cdr3_nt: TGCGCCAGCAGCCAAGCCGGGACTAGGGAGACCCAGTACTTC; cdr3_aa: CASSQAGTRETQYF
cdr3_length: 17; v_call: TRBV30; d_call: TRBD2; clone_size: -; j_call: TRBJ2-3; cdr3_nt: TGTGCCTGGGCCTTAGCGGGACTAGCGGCAAACACAGATACGCAGTATTTT; cdr3_aa: CAWALAGLAANTDTQYF
cdr3_length: 11; v_call: TRBV6-2/TRBV6-3; d_call: TRBD1; clone_size: -; j_call: TRBJ2-7; cdr3_nt: TGTGCCAGCAGTACCGGGACAGGTCCAACCTTC; cdr3_aa: CASSTGTGPTF
cdr3_length: 16; v_call: TRBV24-1; d_call: TRBD1; clone_size: -; j_call: TRBJ2-2; cdr3_nt: TGTGCCACCAGTGATGCCAGACAGGGGACCACCGGGGAGCTGTTTTTT; cdr3_aa: CATSDARQGTTGELFF
cdr3_length: 15; v_call: TRBV10-3; d_call: -; clone_size: -; j_call: TRBJ2-1; cdr3_nt: TGTGCCATCAGTGAGAGCGGTATGAACTACAATGAGCAGTTCTTC; cdr3_aa: CAISESGMNYNEQFF
cdr3_length: 18; v_call: TRBV30; d_call: TRBD2; clone_size: -; j_call: TRBJ2-3; cdr3_nt: TGTGCCTGGAGCCAAGATGCAGCGGGGGAATTTGGCCCAGATACGCAGTATTTT; cdr3_aa: CAWSQDAAGEFGPDTQYF
cdr3_length: 14; v_call: TRBV10-3; d_call: -; clone_size: -; j_call: TRBJ1-4; cdr3_nt: TGTGCCATCGGCGGGGGACCCGCTAATGAAAAACTGTTTTTT; cdr3_aa: CAIGGGPANEKLFF
cdr3_length: 13; v_call: TRBV19; d_call: -; clone_size: -; j_call: TRBJ1-1; cdr3_nt: TGTGCCAGTAGTGTAAACAGGGATACTGAAGCTTTCTTT; cdr3_aa: CASSVNRDTEAFF
cdr3_length: 15; v_call: TRBV13; d_call: TRBD2; clone_size: -; j_call: TRBJ2-1; cdr3_nt: TGTGCCAGCAGACAAGAGCGGGGGTATGGAAATGAGCAGTTCTTC; cdr3_aa: CASRQERGYGNEQFF
cdr3_length: 14; v_call: TRBV5-4; d_call: TRBD1; clone_size: -; j_call: TRBJ1-6; cdr3_nt: TGTGCCAGCAGCTCTGAGACAGGGTATTCACCCCTCCACTTT; cdr3_aa: CASSSETGYSPLHF
cdr3_length: 15; v_call: TRBV15; d_call: -; clone_size: -; j_call: TRBJ1-6; cdr3_nt: TGTGCCACCAGCAGAGCAATAGGGGTTAATTCACCCCTCCACTTT; cdr3_aa: CATSRAIGVNSPLHF
cdr3_length: 12; v_call: TRBV11-2; d_call: TRBD1; clone_size: -; j_call: TRBJ2-1; cdr3_nt: TGTGCCAGCAGCCGTAAGGGGGCAGTTGAGTTCTTC; cdr3_aa: CASSRKGAVEFF
cdr3_length: 12; v_call: TRBV30; d_call: -; clone_size: -; j_call: TRBJ1-1; cdr3_nt: TGTGCCTGGAGTCCAGGGATCACTGAAGCTTTCTTT; cdr3_aa: CAWSPGITEAFF
cdr3_length: 15; v_call: TRBV11-2; d_call: TRBD1; clone_size: -; j_call: TRBJ2-1; cdr3_nt: TGTGCCAGCAGCAAACAGGGGGGTTCCTACAATGAGCAGTTCTTC; cdr3_aa: CASSKQGGSYNEQFF
cdr3_length: 13; v_call: TRBV18; d_call: -; clone_size: -; j_call: TRBJ2-5; cdr3_nt: TGTGCCAGCTCAGCGGGACAGCAAGAGACCCAGTACTTC; cdr3_aa: CASSAGQQETQYF
cdr3_length: 13; v_call: TRBV6-4; d_call: TRBD1; clone_size: -; j_call: TRBJ1-1; cdr3_nt: TGTGCCAGCAGTGTTGACAGGGACACTGAAGCTTTCTTT; cdr3_aa: CASSVDRDTEAFF
cdr3_length: 15; v_call: TRBV10-3; d_call: TRBD1; clone_size: -; j_call: TRBJ2-1; cdr3_nt: TGTGCCATCAGTGAGGGGACAGGGCCTAGAGATGAGCAGTTCTTC; cdr3_aa: CAISEGTGPRDEQFF
cdr3_length: 13; v_call: TRBV7-3; d_call: -; clone_size: -; j_call: TRBJ1-2; cdr3_nt: TGTGCCAGCAGCCCCGGGGTTAACTATGGCTACACCTTC; cdr3_aa: CASSPGVNYGYTF
cdr3_length: 15; v_call: TRBV7-9; d_call: TRBD1; clone_size: few; j_call: TRBJ2-3; cdr3_nt: TGTGCCAGCAGCCTTGGGGGACAGGGCGCAGATACGCAGTATTTT; cdr3_aa: CASSLGGQGADTQYF
cdr3_length: 15; v_call: TRBV14; d_call: -; clone_size: -; j_call: TRBJ1-3; cdr3_nt: TGTGCCAGCAGCCACCAGGGACACCCTGGAAACACCATATATTTT; cdr3_aa: CASSHQGHPGNTIYF
cdr3_length: 13; v_call: TRBV6-6; d_call: -; clone_size: -; j_call: TRBJ2-7; cdr3_nt: TGTGCCAGCAACCAAGGACTCTCCTACGAGCAGTACTTC; cdr3_aa: CASNQGLSYEQYF
cdr3_length: 13; v_call: TRBV6-1; d_call: TRBD1; clone_size: -; j_call: TRBJ1-2; cdr3_nt: TGTGCCAGCAGTGAGACAGGGATTTATGGCTACACCTTC; cdr3_aa: CASSETGIYGYTF
cdr3_length: 14; v_call: TRBV7-9; d_call: TRBD2; clone_size: -; j_call: TRBJ2-3; cdr3_nt: TGTGCCAGCAGCTTAGAACTAGCGGGGGATACGCAGTATTTT; cdr3_aa: CASSLELAGDTQYF
cdr3_length: 14; v_call: TRBV5-1; d_call: -; clone_size: -; j_call: TRBJ2-3; cdr3_nt: TGCGCCAGCAGTCTCGGGACTCCTGGCGATACGCAGTATTTT; cdr3_aa: CASSLGTPGDTQYF
cdr3_length: 14; v_call: TRBV19; d_call: -; clone_size: -; j_call: TRBJ2-2; cdr3_nt: TGTGCCAGTAGTGCCACTCCGAACACCGGGGAGCTGTTTTTT; cdr3_aa: CASSATPNTGELFF
cdr3_length: 14; v_call: TRBV18; d_call: TRBD1; clone_size: -; j_call: TRBJ1-6; cdr3_nt: TGTGCCAGCTCGCCCGGGACAGGGGATTCACCCCTCCACTTT; cdr3_aa: CASSPGTGDSPLHF
cdr3_length: 17; v_call: TRBV19; d_call: TRBD1; clone_size: -; j_call: TRBJ2-5; cdr3_nt: TGTGCCAGTAGTACATTAGGGACAGGAGTTAACCAAGAGACCCAGTACTTC; cdr3_aa: CASSTLGTGVNQETQYF
cdr3_length: 13; v_call: TRBV6-5; d_call: -; clone_size: once; j_call: TRBJ1-2; cdr3_nt: TGTGCCACCCAGGACGTCAGGGGCTATGGCTACACCTTC; cdr3_aa: CATQDVRGYGYTF
cdr3_length: 17; v_call: TRBV11-3; d_call: TRBD1; clone_size: -; j_call: TRBJ2-2; cdr3_nt: TGTGCCAGCAGCTTAGGATTAACAGGGGGCAGCACCGGGGAGCTGTTTTTT; cdr3_aa: CASSLGLTGGSTGELFF
cdr3_length: 15; v_call: TRBV6-5; d_call: -; clone_size: -; j_call: TRBJ2-6; cdr3_nt: TGTGCCAGTAAACAGACAGTTACTGGGGCCAACGTCCTGACTTTC; cdr3_aa: CASKQTVTGANVLTF
cdr3_length: 14; v_call: TRBV5-1; d_call: TRBD1; clone_size: once; j_call: TRBJ1-2; cdr3_nt: TGCGCCAGCAGCTTCGGACAGGGGCGCTATGGCTACACCTTC; cdr3_aa: CASSFGQGRYGYTF
cdr3_length: 15; v_call: TRBV6-1; d_call: TRBD2; clone_size: -; j_call: TRBJ2-5; cdr3_nt: TGTGCCAGCAGTGACTCAGGACTAGCGGAAGAGACCCAGTACTTC; cdr3_aa: CASSDSGLAEETQYF
cdr3_length: 18; v_call: TRBV4-1; d_call: TRBD1; clone_size: once; j_call: TRBJ2-4; cdr3_nt: TGCGCCAGCTCCGTCGGGCAGGGGGCGCGTCTAGCCAAAAACATTCAGTACTTC; cdr3_aa: CASSVGQGARLAKNIQYF
cdr3_length: 15; v_call: TRBV10-3; d_call: -; clone_size: -; j_call: TRBJ1-3; cdr3_nt: TGTGCCCCAGAGGTTAACAGGTACTCTGGAAACACCATATATTTT; cdr3_aa: CAPEVNRYSGNTIYF
cdr3_length: 16; v_call: TRBV10-3; d_call: TRBD2; clone_size: -; j_call: TRBJ2-1; cdr3_nt: TGTGCCATCAGTTCACTAGCGGGGGCCCAGGGAAATGAGCAGTTCTTC; cdr3_aa: CAISSLAGAQGNEQFF
cdr3_length: 14; v_call: TRBV3-1/TRBV3-2; d_call: -; clone_size: -; j_call: TRBJ1-3; cdr3_nt: TGTGCCAGCAGCCCCAGCGTCTCTGGAAACACCATATATTTT; cdr3_aa: CASSPSVSGNTIYF
cdr3_length: 15; v_call: TRBV7-9; d_call: -; clone_size: -; j_call: TRBJ1-4; cdr3_nt: TGTGCCAGCGCTCCCGGACAGACAACTAATGAAAAACTGTTTTTT; cdr3_aa: CASAPGQTTNEKLFF
cdr3_length: 14; v_call: TRBV10-2; d_call: -; clone_size: -; j_call: TRBJ2-4; cdr3_nt: TGCGCCAGCAGGGGGGCCGGCAGAAAGAACATTCAGTACTTC; cdr3_aa: CASRGAGRKNIQYF
cdr3_length: 15; v_call: TRBV10-3; d_call: TRBD2; clone_size: -; j_call: TRBJ2-3; cdr3_nt: TGTGCCATCAGTGACCAGACTAGCGGTGGGGATACGCAGTATTTT; cdr3_aa: CAISDQTSGGDTQYF
cdr3_length: 18; v_call: TRBV11-2; d_call: -; clone_size: -; j_call: TRBJ1-6; cdr3_nt: TGTGCCAGCAGCTTAGATGGGAACGTCGGGGGGCTTAATTCACCCCTCCACTTT; cdr3_aa: CASSLDGNVGGLNSPLHF
cdr3_length: 17; v_call: TRBV18; d_call: TRBD2; clone_size: once; j_call: TRBJ2-5; cdr3_nt: TGTGCCAGCTCACCTTCGAGCGGGGGATCAGAAGGGGAGACCCAGTACTTC; cdr3_aa: CASSPSSGGSEGETQYF
cdr3_length: 14; v_call: TRBV5-4; d_call: TRBD1; clone_size: -; j_call: TRBJ1-2; cdr3_nt: TGTGCCAGCAGCTCCATCCAGGGGGCGCATGGCTACACCTTC; cdr3_aa: CASSSIQGAHGYTF
cdr3_length: 18; v_call: TRBV11-2; d_call: TRBD2; clone_size: -; j_call: TRBJ2-1; cdr3_nt: TGTGCCAGCAACTTAGGAGGTAGCGGGGGGGCTACTTACAATGAGCAGTTCTTC; cdr3_aa: CASNLGGSGGATYNEQFF
cdr3_length: 16; v_call: TRBV4-1; d_call: -; clone_size: -; j_call: TRBJ1-6; cdr3_nt: TGCGCCAGCAGCCCACAAGCCTACACCGGGAATTCACCCCTCCACTTT; cdr3_aa: CASSPQAYTGNSPLHF
cdr3_length: 13; v_call: TRBV7-9; d_call: -; clone_size: -; j_call: TRBJ1-2; cdr3_nt: TGTGCCAGCAGCTTAGCTGGACGTCAGGGAGGCACCTTC; cdr3_aa: CASSLAGRQGGTF
cdr3_length: 15; v_call: TRBV2; d_call: -; clone_size: -; j_call: TRBJ2-1; cdr3_nt: TGTGCCAGCAGTGAAGGTGGGGCTTATAGTAATGAGCAGTTCTTC; cdr3_aa: CASSEGGAYSNEQFF
cdr3_length: 15; v_call: TRBV4-1; d_call: -; clone_size: once; j_call: TRBJ2-7; cdr3_nt: TGCGCCAGCAGCCAGCCGGGATCTTACATATACGAGCAGTACTTC; cdr3_aa: CASSQPGSYIYEQYF
cdr3_length: 14; v_call: TRBV7-9; d_call: TRBD1; clone_size: -; j_call: TRBJ1-2; cdr3_nt: TGTGCCAGCAGCGGGACAGGGGGATTATATGGCTACACCTTC; cdr3_aa: CASSGTGGLYGYTF